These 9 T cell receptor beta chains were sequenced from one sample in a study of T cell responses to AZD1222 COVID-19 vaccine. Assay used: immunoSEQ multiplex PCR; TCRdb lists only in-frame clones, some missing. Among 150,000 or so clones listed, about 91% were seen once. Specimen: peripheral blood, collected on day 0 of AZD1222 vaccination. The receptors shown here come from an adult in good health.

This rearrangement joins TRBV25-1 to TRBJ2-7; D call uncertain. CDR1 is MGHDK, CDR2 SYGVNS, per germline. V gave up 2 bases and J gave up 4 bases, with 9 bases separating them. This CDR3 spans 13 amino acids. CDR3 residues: CASSEADGYEQYF. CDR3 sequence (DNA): TGTGCCAGCAGTGAAGCGGACGGTTACGAGCAGTACTTC.

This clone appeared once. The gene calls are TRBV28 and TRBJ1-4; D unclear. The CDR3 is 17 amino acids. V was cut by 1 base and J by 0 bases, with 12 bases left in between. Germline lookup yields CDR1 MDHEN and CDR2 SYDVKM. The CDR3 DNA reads TGTGCCAGCAGTTTATTCGGCCGCTCGGCAACTAATGAAAAACTGTTTTTT. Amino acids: CASSLFGRSATNEKLFF.

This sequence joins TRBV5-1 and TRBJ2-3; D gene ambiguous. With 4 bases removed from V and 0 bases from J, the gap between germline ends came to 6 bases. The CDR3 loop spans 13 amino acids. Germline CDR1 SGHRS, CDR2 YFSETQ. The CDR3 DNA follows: TGCGCCAGCAGCCGTACTAGCACAGATACGCAGTATTTT. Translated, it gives CASSRTSTDTQYF.

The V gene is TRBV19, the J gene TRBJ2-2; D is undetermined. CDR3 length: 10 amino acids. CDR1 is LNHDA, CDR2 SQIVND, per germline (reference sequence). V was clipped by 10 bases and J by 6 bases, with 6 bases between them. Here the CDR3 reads CATKSGELFF. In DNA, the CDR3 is TGTGCCACCAAATCCGGGGAGCTGTTTTTT.

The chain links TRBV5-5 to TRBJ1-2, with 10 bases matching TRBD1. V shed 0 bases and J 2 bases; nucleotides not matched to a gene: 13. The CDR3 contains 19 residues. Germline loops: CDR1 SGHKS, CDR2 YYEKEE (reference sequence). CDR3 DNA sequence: TGTGCCAGCAGCTTGGTGCTGTTAGGGACAGGGGTAGGCAACTATGGCTACACCTTC. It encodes CASSLVLLGTGVGNYGYTF.

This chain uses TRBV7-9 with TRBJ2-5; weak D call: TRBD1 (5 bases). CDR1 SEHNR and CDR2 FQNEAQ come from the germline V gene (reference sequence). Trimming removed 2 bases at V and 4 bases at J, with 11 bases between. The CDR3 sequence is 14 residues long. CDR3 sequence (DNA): TGTGCCAGCAGCTTACCGCAGGGCGGAGAGACCCAGTACTTC. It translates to CASSLPQGGETQYF.

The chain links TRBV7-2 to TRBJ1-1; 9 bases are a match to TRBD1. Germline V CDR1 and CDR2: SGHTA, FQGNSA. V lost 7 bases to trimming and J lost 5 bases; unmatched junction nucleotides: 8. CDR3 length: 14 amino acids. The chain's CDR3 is CASTQDRGSTEAFF. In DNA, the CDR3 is TGTGCCAGCACCCAGGACAGGGGCAGTACTGAAGCTTTCTTT. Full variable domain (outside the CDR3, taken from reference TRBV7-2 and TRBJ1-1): GAGVSQSPSNKVTEKGKDVELRCDPISGHTALYWYRQSLGQGLEFLIYFQGNSAPDKSGLPSDRFSAERTGGSVSTLTIQRTQQEDSAVYLCASTQDRGSTEAFFGQGTRLTVV.

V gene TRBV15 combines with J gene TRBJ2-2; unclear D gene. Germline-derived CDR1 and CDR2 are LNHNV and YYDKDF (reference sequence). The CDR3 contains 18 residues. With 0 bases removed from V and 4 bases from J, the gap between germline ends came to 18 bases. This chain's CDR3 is CATSRDRLLRESTGELFF. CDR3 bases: TGTGCCACCAGCAGAGATCGGCTATTAAGGGAATCCACCGGGGAGCTGTTTTTT.

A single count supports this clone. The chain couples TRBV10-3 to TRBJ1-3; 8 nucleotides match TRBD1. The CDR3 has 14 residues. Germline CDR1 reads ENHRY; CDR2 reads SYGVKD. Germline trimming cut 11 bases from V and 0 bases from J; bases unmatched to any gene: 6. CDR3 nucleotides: TGTGCCGTGGGGACAGGAAGCTCTGGAAACACCATATATTTT. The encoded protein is CAVGTGSSGNTIYF.